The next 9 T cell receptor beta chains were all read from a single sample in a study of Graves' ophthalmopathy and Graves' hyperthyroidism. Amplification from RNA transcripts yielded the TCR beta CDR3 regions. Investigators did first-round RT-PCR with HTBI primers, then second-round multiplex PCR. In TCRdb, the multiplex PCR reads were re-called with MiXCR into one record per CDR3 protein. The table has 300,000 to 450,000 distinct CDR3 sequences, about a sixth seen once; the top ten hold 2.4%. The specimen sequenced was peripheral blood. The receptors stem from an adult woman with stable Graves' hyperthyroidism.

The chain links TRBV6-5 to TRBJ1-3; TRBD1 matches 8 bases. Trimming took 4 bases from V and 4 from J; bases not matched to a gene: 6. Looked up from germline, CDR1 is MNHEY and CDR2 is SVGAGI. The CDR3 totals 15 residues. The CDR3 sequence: CASSSTGVGGNTIYF. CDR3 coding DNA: TGTGCCAGCAGTTCGACAGGGGTTGGCGGAAACACCATATATTTT.

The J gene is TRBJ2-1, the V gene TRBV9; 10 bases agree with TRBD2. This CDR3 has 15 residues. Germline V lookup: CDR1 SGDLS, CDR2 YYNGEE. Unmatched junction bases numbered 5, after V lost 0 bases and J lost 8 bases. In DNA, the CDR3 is TGTGCCAGCAGCGTAGTCCTAGCGGGAGTACATGAGCAGTTCTTC. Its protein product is CASSVVLAGVHEQFF.

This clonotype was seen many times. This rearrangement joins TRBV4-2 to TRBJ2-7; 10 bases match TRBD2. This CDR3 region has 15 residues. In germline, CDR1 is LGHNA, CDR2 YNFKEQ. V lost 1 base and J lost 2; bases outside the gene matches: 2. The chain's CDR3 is CASSQAAGGPYEQYF. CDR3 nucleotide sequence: TGTGCCAGCAGCCAAGCAGCGGGAGGGCCCTACGAGCAGTACTTC.

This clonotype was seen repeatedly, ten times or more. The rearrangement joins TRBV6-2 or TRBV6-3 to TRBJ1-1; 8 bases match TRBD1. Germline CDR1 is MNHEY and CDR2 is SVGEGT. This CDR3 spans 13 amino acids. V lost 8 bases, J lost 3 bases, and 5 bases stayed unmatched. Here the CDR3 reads CASRYRGDTEAFF. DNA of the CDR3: TGTGCCAGCCGGTACAGGGGGGACACTGAAGCTTTCTTT.

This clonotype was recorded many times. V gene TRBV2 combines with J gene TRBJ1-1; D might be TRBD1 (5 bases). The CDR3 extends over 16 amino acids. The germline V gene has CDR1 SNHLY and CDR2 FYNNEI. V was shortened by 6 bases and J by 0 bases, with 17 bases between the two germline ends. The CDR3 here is CASSAGPDTLNTEAFF. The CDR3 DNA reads TGTGCCAGCAGCGCGGGACCGGACACGCTGAACACTGAAGCTTTCTTT.

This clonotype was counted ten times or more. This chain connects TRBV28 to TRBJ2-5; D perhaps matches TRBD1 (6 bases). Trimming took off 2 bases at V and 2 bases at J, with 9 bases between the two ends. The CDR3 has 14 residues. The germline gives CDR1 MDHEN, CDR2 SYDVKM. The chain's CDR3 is CASSLPRGQETQYF. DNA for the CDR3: TGTGCCAGCAGTTTACCCAGGGGACAAGAGACCCAGTACTTC.

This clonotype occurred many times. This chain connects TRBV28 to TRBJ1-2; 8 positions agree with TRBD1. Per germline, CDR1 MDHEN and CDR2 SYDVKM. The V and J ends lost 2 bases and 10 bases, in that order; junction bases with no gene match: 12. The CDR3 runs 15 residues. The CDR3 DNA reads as TGTGCCAGCAGTTTACTTTCCGGGGCAGGGGGCGCCTACACCTTC. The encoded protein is CASSLLSGAGGAYTF.

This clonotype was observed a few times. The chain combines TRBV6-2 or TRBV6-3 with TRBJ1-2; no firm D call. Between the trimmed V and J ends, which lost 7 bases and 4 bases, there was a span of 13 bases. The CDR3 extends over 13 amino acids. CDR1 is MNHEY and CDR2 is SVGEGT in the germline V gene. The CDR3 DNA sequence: TGTGCCAGCACCCACGGCCTCCTCTATGGCTACACCTTC. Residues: CASTHGLLYGYTF.

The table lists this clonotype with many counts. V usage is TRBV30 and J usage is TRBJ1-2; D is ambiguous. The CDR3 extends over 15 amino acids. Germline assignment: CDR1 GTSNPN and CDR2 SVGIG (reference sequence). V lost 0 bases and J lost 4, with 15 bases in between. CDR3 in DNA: TGTGCCTGGAGTGTACATGAGTTTGTGTCCTATGGCTACACCTTC. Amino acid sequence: CAWSVHEFVSYGYTF.